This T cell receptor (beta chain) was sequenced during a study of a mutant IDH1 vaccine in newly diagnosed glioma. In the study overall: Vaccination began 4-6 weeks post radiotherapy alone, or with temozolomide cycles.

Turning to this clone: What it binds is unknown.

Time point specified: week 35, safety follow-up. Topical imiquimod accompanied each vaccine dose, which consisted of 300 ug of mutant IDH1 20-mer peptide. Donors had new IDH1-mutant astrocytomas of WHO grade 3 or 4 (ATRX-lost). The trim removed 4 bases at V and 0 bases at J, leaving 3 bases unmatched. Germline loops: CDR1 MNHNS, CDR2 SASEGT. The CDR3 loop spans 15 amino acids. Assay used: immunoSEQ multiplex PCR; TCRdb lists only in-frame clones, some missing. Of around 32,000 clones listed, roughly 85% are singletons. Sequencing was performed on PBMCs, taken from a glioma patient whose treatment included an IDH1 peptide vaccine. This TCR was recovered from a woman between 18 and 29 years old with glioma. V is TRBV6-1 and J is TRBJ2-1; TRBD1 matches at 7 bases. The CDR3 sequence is CASSGDSGSYNEQFF. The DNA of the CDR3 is TGTGCCAGCAGTGGGGACAGCGGCTCCTACAATGAGCAGTTCTTC.